Shown below are 26 T cell receptor beta chains from a single sample sequenced in a study of read filtering for tumor transcriptome and immune sequencing. Molecular barcoded adaptors covering alpha/delta and beta/gamma chains were used on roughly 400 ng RNA. TCRdb redid the calling of the reads with MiXCR, one entry per CDR3 protein. Of about 38,000 distinct CDR3 sequences listed, 14% are singletons. The material sequenced was a population of CD138-negative cells sorted from bone marrow. Every receptor here comes from a donor aged 40 or older with multiple myeloma.

With regard to this clonotype: The likely explanation is a read error, given a far larger clone one base away. The rearrangement joins TRBV5-8 to TRBJ1-1; 11 bases line up with TRBD1. Germline loops: CDR1 SGHTS, CDR2 YDEGEE. Unmatched junction bases numbered 12, after V lost 4 bases and J lost 4 bases. The CDR3 runs to 17 residues. The CDR3 nucleotides are TGTGCCAGCAGCCCCACGGGACAGGGGGACATACCCACTGAAGCTTTCTTT. It translates to CASSPTGQGDIPTEAFF.

The sample holds many counts of this clonotype. The CDR3 DNA reads as TGTGCCAGCAGTGAAGGGTCAGAGTCCTATGGCTACACCTTC. Residues: CASSEGSESYGYTF. The gene calls are TRBV2 and TRBJ1-2; no firm D call. CDR3 size: 14 residues. CDR1 and CDR2 (germline): SNHLY, FYNNEI. Trimming cost V 1 base and J 4 bases, with 10 bases left between them.

In this sample, this clonotype turned up many times. This rearrangement joins TRBV7-2 to TRBJ2-2; no firm D call. The V gene's germline CDR1 is SGHTA and CDR2 FQGNSA. V lost 2 bases and J lost 7, with 2 bases in between. This CDR3 region has 11 residues. The CDR3 spells CASSLYGELFF. In DNA, the CDR3 is TGTGCCAGCAGCTTATACGGGGAGCTGTTTTTT.

The chain recombines TRBV5-1 with TRBJ2-1, with 7 bases lining up with TRBD2. V was pared by 0 bases and J by 7 bases, with 7 bases of the junction left unmatched. There are 15 residues in the CDR3. Germline V gives CDR1 SGHRS, CDR2 YFSETQ. Here the CDR3 DNA reads TGCGCCAGCAGCTTGGGGAGCGGGAAGTGGAATGAGCAGTTCTTC. Translation gives CASSLGSGKWNEQFF.

This clonotype was seen at least ten times. The chain carries TRBV27 and TRBJ2-2; D gene ambiguous. The CDR3 length is 17 residues. V was pared by 0 bases and J by 1 base, with 12 bases between. Germline CDR1 reads MNHEY; CDR2 reads SMNVEV (reference sequence). Here the CDR3 DNA reads TGTGCCAGCAGTTTATCGGCCAGCCTACTGAACACCGGGGAGCTGTTTTTT. It is translated as CASSLSASLLNTGELFF.

The J gene is TRBJ2-2, the V gene TRBV5-1; 11 bases are shared with TRBD1. This CDR3 spans 15 amino acids. CDR1 and CDR2 (germline): SGHRS, YFSETQ. V lost 4 bases and J lost 4; bases outside the gene matches: 3. The CDR3 is CASSHGTGGTGELFF. For the CDR3, the DNA is TGCGCCAGCAGCCACGGGACAGGGGGCACCGGGGAGCTGTTTTTT.

This clonotype was counted at least ten times. This rearrangement joins TRBV4-3 to TRBJ1-2; D is perhaps TRBD1 (5 bases). Deletions cut 1 base from V and 8 bases from J, with 20 bases between. This CDR3 is built from 16 residues. Germline CDR1 is LGHNA and CDR2 is YSLEER. In DNA form, the CDR3 reads TGCGCCAGCAGCCAAGCCCCGTTCCGGGGCCCCGGAGGCTACACCTTC. Protein sequence: CASSQAPFRGPGGYTF.

This clonotype was counted many times. V and J are TRBV5-6 and TRBJ2-7; D tentatively reads TRBD1 or TRBD2 (6 bases each). Germline V lookup: CDR1 SGHDT, CDR2 YYEEEE. The length of the CDR3 is 14 residues. V was clipped by 4 bases and J by 3 bases, with 14 bases between them. Here the CDR3 reads CASSPAGQDYEQYF. For the CDR3, the DNA is TGTGCCAGCAGCCCCGCGGGACAAGACTACGAGCAGTACTTC.

Ten or more counts support this clonotype. The V and J genes are TRBV3-1 and TRBJ2-3, with unresolved D. The CDR3 totals 12 residues. CDR1 LGHDT and CDR2 YNNKEL come from the germline V gene (reference sequence). Trimming took off 2 bases at V and 3 bases at J, with 3 bases between the two ends. CDR3 protein: CASSQQTDTQYF. DNA of the CDR3: TGTGCCAGCAGCCAACAGACAGATACGCAGTATTTT.

The table lists this clonotype with many counts. The chain recombines TRBV3-1 with TRBJ2-7; D uncertain. Germline lookup yields CDR1 LGHDT and CDR2 YNNKEL (reference sequence). V was cut by 0 bases and J by 3 bases, with 0 bases left in between. The CDR3 length is 11 residues. The CDR3 loop reads CASSQDYEQYF. Here the CDR3 DNA reads TGTGCCAGCAGCCAAGACTACGAGCAGTACTTC.

To note about this clonotype: A clone one base away is much larger, so this may be a read error. The chain couples TRBV24-1 to TRBJ2-1; D call uncertain. The ends were cut back, 2 bases at V and 7 bases at J, with 2 bases in the middle. The germline CDR1 and CDR2 sequences are KGHDR and SFDVKD. This CDR3 region has 11 residues. The CDR3 loop is CATSDWNEQFF. Here the CDR3 DNA reads TGTGCCACCAGTGATTGGAATGAGCAGTTCTTC.

This clonotype was detected only a few times. A read error may be the cause here, since a much bigger clone is one base away. This chain uses TRBV2 with TRBJ2-1, with 8 bases matching TRBD1. This CDR3 region has 15 residues. Trimming took 6 bases from V and 0 from J; bases not matched to a gene: 4. CDR1 is SNHLY, CDR2 FYNNEI, per germline. DNA of the CDR3: TGTGCCAGCAGGAGGACAGGGAGCTCCTACAATGAGCAGTTCTTC. Protein product: CASRRTGSSYNEQFF. The full variable domain, rest sourced from reference TRBV2 and TRBJ2-1, is EPEVTQTPSHQVTQMGQEVILRCVPISNHLYFYWYRQILGQKVEFLVSFYNNEISEKSEIFDDQFSVERPDGSNFTLKIRSTKLEDSAMYFCASRRTGSSYNEQFFGPGTRLTVL.

This clonotype was picked up many times. The genes are TRBV3-1 and TRBJ2-1, with 11 bases identical to TRBD2. The CDR3 is 18 amino acids. Trimming at V came to 1 base and at J to 2 bases, leaving 7 bases not matched to a gene. The germline CDR1 and CDR2 sequences are LGHDT and YNNKEL (reference sequence). CDR3 in DNA: TGTGCCAGCAGCCAAGGCTTAGCGGGGGGGCCGCCCTACAATGAGCAGTTCTTC. Amino acids: CASSQGLAGGPPYNEQFF.

This clonotype has a count of ten or more. The chain carries TRBV20-1 and TRBJ1-3, with D possibly matching TRBD1 (5 bases). Germline V gene sequence: CDR1 DFQATT, CDR2 SNEGSKA (reference sequence). Trimming cost V 4 bases and J 4 bases, with 14 bases left between them. The CDR3 loop spans 14 amino acids. CDR3 loop: CSAMRGTVGNTIYF. CDR3 in DNA: TGCAGTGCTATGCGGGGGACGGTCGGAAACACCATATATTTT.

This clonotype has a handful of counts. The chain recombines TRBV24-1 with TRBJ2-1; 7 bases align to TRBD1. V dropped 0 bases and J dropped 3; count of bases not matched to a gene: 4. The length of the CDR3 is 16 residues. Germline assignment: CDR1 KGHDR and CDR2 SFDVKD. The CDR3 loop is CATSDLRAGGYNEQFF. CDR3 in DNA: TGTGCCACCAGTGATTTGAGGGCAGGGGGCTACAATGAGCAGTTCTTC.

About this clonotype itself: A read error is likely here: a far larger clone is one base away. The chain links TRBV7-9 to TRBJ1-2; D might be TRBD1 (5 bases). The germline V gene has CDR1 SEHNR and CDR2 FQNEAQ (reference sequence). CDR3 length equals 14 residues. The DNA for the CDR3 is TGTGCCAGCAGCTTAGCTCTTCAGGGAAATGGCTACGCCTTC. This gives the protein CASSLALQGNGYAF. Filled out from reference TRBV7-9 and TRBJ1-2, the complete variable domain reads DTGVSQNPRHKITKRGQNVTFRCDPISEHNRLYWYRQTLGQGPEFLTYFQNEAQLEKSRLLSDRFSAERPKGSFSTLEIQRTEQGDSAMYLCASSLALQGNGYAFGSGTRLTVV.

Details on this clonotype: A read error is likely here: a far larger clone is one base away. This CDR3 is missing its conserved last phenylalanine or tryptophan, likely due to a read error. The V and J genes are TRBV7-9 and TRBJ2-1; a weak D match, TRBD1 (6 bases). Looked up from germline, CDR1 is SEHNR and CDR2 is FQNEAQ (reference sequence). This CDR3 is 15 amino acids long. Trimming cost V 2 bases and J 8 bases, with 16 bases left between them. CDR3 in DNA: TGTGCCAGCAGCTTAACACAGGGAGATTCATATGAGCAGTTCCTC. Translating gives CASSLTQGDSYEQFL.

The V and J genes are TRBV6-1 and TRBJ1-1, with D uncertain. Germline loops: CDR1 MNHNS, CDR2 SASEGT. Trimming shortened V by 7 bases and J by 1 base, and 4 bases separated the two germline ends. The CDR3 extends over 11 amino acids. CDR3 nucleotide sequence: TGTGCCAGCAAGGGGAACACTGAAGCTTTCTTT. Residues: CASKGNTEAFF.

On this clonotype itself: The CDR3 does not close with the conserved phenylalanine or tryptophan, likely indicating a read error. The chain couples TRBV19 to TRBJ2-3; 7 bases align to TRBD1. Trimming cost V 5 bases and J 2 bases; bases outside gene matches: 7. Per the germline V gene, CDR1 is LNHDA and CDR2 is SQIVND (reference sequence). The CDR3 spans 15 residues. The CDR3 protein is CASSRDSWSTDTQYS. CDR3 nucleotide sequence: TGTGCCAGTAGTCGGGACAGTTGGTCCACAGATACGCAGTATTCT.

V and J are TRBV20-1 and TRBJ1-5; D is unresolved. The CDR3 extends over 15 amino acids. Germline V gene sequence: CDR1 DFQATT, CDR2 SNEGSKA (reference sequence). V was clipped by 2 bases and J by 4 bases, with 15 bases between them. The DNA of the CDR3 is TGCAGTGCTAGAATAGTTCAGACGGGAAATCAGCCCCAGCATTTT. This translates into CSARIVQTGNQPQHF.

The chain employs TRBV7-9 and TRBJ1-1, with D hard to call. Per germline, CDR1 SEHNR and CDR2 FQNEAQ (reference sequence). V dropped 2 bases and J dropped 0 bases, with 10 bases sitting between them. This CDR3 is built from 15 residues. The CDR3 DNA is TGTGCCAGCAGCTTATCTTCTCAGGTGAACACTGAAGCTTTCTTT. Amino acid sequence: CASSLSSQVNTEAFF. Full variable domain (rest looked up from reference TRBV7-9 and TRBJ1-1): DTGVSQNPRHKITKRGQNVTFRCDPISEHNRLYWYRQTLGQGPEFLTYFQNEAQLEKSRLLSDRFSAERPKGSFSTLEIQRTEQGDSAMYLCASSLSSQVNTEAFFGQGTRLTVV.

The chain links TRBV12-3 or TRBV12-4 to TRBJ2-1, with 10 nucleotides matching TRBD2. Trimming cost V 6 bases and J 9 bases; bases outside gene matches: 5. The CDR3 loop spans 13 amino acids. The CDR3 DNA sequence: TGTGCCAGCAGCCCCCTAGCGGGGGCTGAGCAGTTCTTC. The encoded protein is CASSPLAGAEQFF.

In its sample, this clonotype was seen once. J is TRBJ2-7 and V is TRBV27; TRBD1 is a possible D gene (5 bases). Trimming stripped 4 bases from V and 0 bases from J, with 10 bases between. The germline V gene encodes CDR1 MNHEY and CDR2 SMNVEV (reference sequence). This CDR3 spans 14 amino acids. This chain's CDR3 is CASSSGQASYEQYF. The DNA of the CDR3 is TGTGCCAGCAGTTCAGGGCAGGCCTCCTACGAGCAGTACTTC.

This clonotype was counted many times. The J gene is TRBJ2-1, the V gene TRBV7-2, with D possibly matching TRBD1 (5 bases). Between the trimmed V and J ends, which lost 2 bases and 4 bases, there was a span of 21 bases. From germline, CDR1 is SGHTA and CDR2 FQGNSA. The CDR3 length is 18 residues. The CDR3 DNA follows: TGTGCCAGCAGCTTATCCAGGGATCCGATTCCGGTTTACAATGAGCAGTTCTTC. It is translated as CASSLSRDPIPVYNEQFF.

For this clonotype: A clone one base away is much larger, so this may be a read error. The J gene is TRBJ1-5, the V gene TRBV20-1, with D maybe TRBD1 (6 bases). The CDR3 has 13 residues. Looked up from germline, CDR1 is DFQATT and CDR2 is SNEGSKA (reference sequence). V lost 6 bases to trimming and J lost 6 bases, with 15 bases between them. The CDR3 DNA follows: TGCAGTGCGCAGACAGGAGGGAGTCAGCCCCAGCATTTT. Translated: CSAQTGGSQPQHF.

At least ten counts were recorded for this clonotype. V is TRBV7-9 and J is TRBJ1-1, with 9 bases matching TRBD1. Looked up from germline, CDR1 is SEHNR and CDR2 is FQNEAQ (reference sequence). The CDR3 covers 13 residues. V lost 4 bases, J lost 9 bases, and 6 bases stayed unmatched. The CDR3 protein is CASSSLDRGKAFF. The CDR3 coding sequence is TGTGCCAGCAGCTCCTTGGACAGGGGAAAAGCTTTCTTT.